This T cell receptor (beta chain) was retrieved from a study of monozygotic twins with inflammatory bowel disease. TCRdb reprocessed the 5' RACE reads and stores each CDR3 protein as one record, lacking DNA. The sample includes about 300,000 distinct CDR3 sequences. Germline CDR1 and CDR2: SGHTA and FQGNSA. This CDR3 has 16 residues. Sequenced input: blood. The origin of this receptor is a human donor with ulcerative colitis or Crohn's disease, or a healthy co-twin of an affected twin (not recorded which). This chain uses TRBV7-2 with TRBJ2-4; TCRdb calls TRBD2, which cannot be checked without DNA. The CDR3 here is CASSLGLAGDKNIQYF.